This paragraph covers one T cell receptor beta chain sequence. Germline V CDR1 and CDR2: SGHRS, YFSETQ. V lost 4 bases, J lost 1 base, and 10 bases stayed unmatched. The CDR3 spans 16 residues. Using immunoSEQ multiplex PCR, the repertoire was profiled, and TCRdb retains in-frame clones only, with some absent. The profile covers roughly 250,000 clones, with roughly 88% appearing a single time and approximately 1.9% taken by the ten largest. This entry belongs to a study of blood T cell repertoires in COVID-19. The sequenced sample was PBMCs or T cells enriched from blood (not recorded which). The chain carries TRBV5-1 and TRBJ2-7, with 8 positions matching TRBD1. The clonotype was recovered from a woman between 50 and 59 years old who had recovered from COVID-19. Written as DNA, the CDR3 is TGCGCCAGCAGCACAATACCGGGACAGGAATCCTACGAGCAGTACTTC. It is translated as CASSTIPGQESYEQYF.